Each of the 24 T cell receptor beta chains below was sequenced from the same sample in a study of blood T cells in healthy people across ages. The authors ran a second PCR of about 6 to 12 cycles using a sample-barcoded 5' primer and a J-beta primer mix. From the 5' RACE reads, TCRdb called clonotypes with MiXCR, one entry per CDR3 protein. Of 1 million or so distinct CDR3 sequences in the sample, 40% to 45% were seen once. The sample comprised blood. All receptors come from a woman aged 55-70 years in good health.

CDR3 DNA: TGTGCCAGCAGCTCAACCGGGAACGGGATTTGGGACTACGAGCAGTACTTC. Translating it yields CASSSTGNGIWDYEQYF. The chain recombines TRBV11-2 with TRBJ2-7; D might be TRBD2 (5 bases). Looked up from germline, CDR1 is SGHAT and CDR2 is FQNNGV. The CDR3 runs 17 residues. The V end was cut by 4 bases, the J end by 3 bases, with 22 bases between.

The V call is TRBV5-5, the J call TRBJ1-2; D gene unclear. From germline, CDR1 is SGHKS and CDR2 YYEKEE (reference sequence). Trimming stripped 0 bases from V and 1 base from J, with 7 bases between. The CDR3 contains 14 residues. The CDR3: CASSLDTNNYGYTF. DNA for the CDR3: TGTGCCAGCAGCTTGGACACTAATAACTATGGCTACACCTTC. The full variable domain, completed using reference TRBV5-5 and TRBJ1-2, is DAGVTQSPTHLIKTRGQQVTLRCSPISGHKSVSWYQQVLGQGPQFIFQYYEKEERGRGNFPDRFSARQFPNYSSELNVNALLLGDSALYLCASSLDTNNYGYTFGSGTRLTVV.

The rearrangement uses TRBV6-1 and TRBJ2-3; D may match TRBD1 or TRBD2 (5 bases each). The CDR3 is made up of 15 amino acids. Trimming left V 2 bases short and J 3 bases short, with 12 bases between. In germline, CDR1 is MNHNS, CDR2 SASEGT. The CDR3 sequence is CASSEQGSGTDTQYF. The CDR3, as DNA: TGTGCCAGCAGTGAACAGGGATCGGGGACAGATACGCAGTATTTT.

This clonotype was counted between two and nine times. The rearrangement links TRBV18 to TRBJ2-4; D unclear. Trimming pared 3 bases from V and 2 bases from J, leaving 8 bases between. The CDR3 runs to 14 residues. Germline V gene lookup returns CDR1 KGHSH and CDR2 LQKENI. The CDR3 region is CASSPGRPKNIQYF. The DNA of the CDR3 is TGTGCCAGCTCACCCGGGCGGCCCAAAAACATTCAGTACTTC.

The CDR3 bases are TGTGCCAGCAGTGAATTCCCGGACTTTTACAATGAGCAGTTCTTC. This encodes CASSEFPDFYNEQFF. This chain uses TRBV2 with TRBJ2-1; perhaps TRBD2 as D (5 bases). CDR3 length: 15 residues. V lost 2 bases, J lost 4 bases, and 12 bases lay in between. Germline V gives CDR1 SNHLY, CDR2 FYNNEI.

The gene calls are TRBV10-3 and TRBJ1-5; 8 positions match TRBD1. After removal of 3 bases from V and 2 bases from J, the junction contained 3 bases not matched to a gene. Germline values: CDR1 ENHRY, CDR2 SYGVKD. The CDR3 is 15 residues long. The CDR3, as DNA: TGTGCCATCAGTGATGGACAGGGCGGCAATCAGCCCCAGCATTTT. This gives the protein CAISDGQGGNQPQHF.

The chain carries TRBV15 and TRBJ2-5, with D maybe TRBD1 (6 bases). The CDR3 loop spans 14 amino acids. The germline V gene has CDR1 LNHNV and CDR2 YYDKDF (reference sequence). Trimming cost V 3 bases and J 3 bases, with 11 bases left between them. CDR3 sequence (DNA): TGTGCCACCAGCAGTTGGGGACAAGAAGAGACCCAGTACTTC. It is translated as CATSSWGQEETQYF.

This clonotype was seen ten or more times. The junction shows a germline mismatch at one end, possibly a read error. This rearrangement joins TRBV10-3 to TRBJ2-7; 10 bases match TRBD2. The CDR3 length is 14 residues. CDR1 ENHRY and CDR2 SYGVKD come from the germline V gene. The CDR3, as DNA: TGTGCCATCAGAAGTGATAGCGGGAGGTACGGGCAGTACTTC. Its protein is CAIRSDSGRYGQYF.

The sample holds many counts of this clonotype. The chain is built from TRBV28 and TRBJ2-5; the D is unclear. The V end was cut by 3 bases, the J end by 5 bases, with 10 bases between. The length of the CDR3 is 13 residues. Looked up from germline, CDR1 is MDHEN and CDR2 is SYDVKM. Here the CDR3 DNA reads TGTGCCAGCAGTTTTTTAGGGCGGGAGACCCAGTACTTC. The encoded protein is CASSFLGRETQYF.

CDR3 sequence (DNA): TGCAGCGTTGTTAGCACTCGAGAGACCCAGTACTTC. This sequence encodes CSVVSTRETQYF. The chain couples TRBV29-1 to TRBJ2-7; no definite D call. The J call may be in error: the DNA end matches TRBJ2-5 better. CDR1 and CDR2 from the germline V gene are SQVTM and ANQGSEA. The CDR3 consists of 12 residues.

The V call is TRBV12-3 or TRBV12-4, the J call TRBJ1-2; D not resolved. The germline V and J ends were trimmed by 6 bases and 1 base, with 18 bases remaining between them. This CDR3 region has 16 residues. The CDR3 bases are TGTGCCAGCAGCCACTTTTGGCGTGCCAATAACTATGGCTACACCTTC. It translates to CASSHFWRANNYGYTF.

With respect to this clonotype: At one boundary the junction diverges from the germline segment, which might be a read error. CDR3 protein: CASSDLAGPRGNEQYF. CDR3 coding DNA: TGCGCCAGCAGTGACTTAGCGGGTCCTCGGGGCAATGAGCAGTACTTT. The chain is built from TRBV10-1 and TRBJ2-5, with 7 bases fitting TRBD2. The CDR3 has 16 amino acids. CDR1 and CDR2 from the germline V gene are WNHNN and SYGVQD (reference sequence).

The genes are TRBV6-2 or TRBV6-3 and TRBJ2-3; TRBD2 matches 7 bases. CDR1 is MNHEY, CDR2 SVGEGT, per germline. CDR3 length: 16 amino acids. V trimming: 8 bases; J trimming: 0 bases; junction bases outside the gene matches: 11. The CDR3 spells CASPPRRGFSTDTQYF. CDR3 sequence (DNA): TGTGCCAGCCCACCACGGCGGGGGTTTAGCACAGATACGCAGTATTTT.

The genes are TRBV7-9 and TRBJ1-2; perhaps TRBD1 as D (5 bases). With 6 bases removed from V and 4 bases from J, the gap between germline ends came to 12 bases. Germline CDR1 is SEHNR and CDR2 is FQNEAQ (reference sequence). The CDR3 loop spans 13 amino acids. DNA of the CDR3: TGTGCCAGCAGTGGACAAGGGGTCTATGGCTACACCTTC. Translating it yields CASSGQGVYGYTF. The variable domain in full, completed from reference TRBV7-9 and TRBJ1-2, reads DTGVSQNPRHKITKRGQNVTFRCDPISEHNRLYWYRQTLGQGPEFLTYFQNEAQLEKSRLLSDRFSAERPKGSFSTLEIQRTEQGDSAMYLCASSGQGVYGYTFGSGTRLTVV.

The rearrangement joins TRBV20-1 to TRBJ1-2; 9 bases are shared with TRBD1. CDR1 and CDR2 from the germline V gene are DFQATT and SNEGSKA (reference sequence). The length of the CDR3 is 12 residues. Trimming removed 4 bases from V and 7 bases from J; junction bases left unmatched: 4. CDR3 protein: CSATTGGRGYTF. CDR3 DNA sequence: TGCAGTGCTACCACAGGGGGCCGTGGCTACACCTTC.

A note on this clonotype: Relative to the germline gene, one junction end is altered; a read error may explain this. J is TRBJ2-4 and V is TRBV29-1, with 8 bases fitting TRBD2. Judging by the DNA end, TRBJ2-5 fits better; the J call may be wrong. The CDR3 extends over 14 amino acids. The germline V gene encodes CDR1 SQVTM and CDR2 ANQGSEA. The CDR3 here is CGVLKAGAGETQYF. In DNA form, the CDR3 reads TGCGGCGTTCTCAAAGCGGGAGCTGGGGAGACCCAGTACTTC.

As DNA, the CDR3 is TGTGCCAGCATCCCGGACAGGGGGCGCGTTTTAAGCTACGAGCAGTACTTC. Translated, it gives CASIPDRGRVLSYEQYF. This chain links TRBV6-1 with TRBJ2-7, with TRBD1 matching over 11 bases. The V segment lost 7 bases and the J segment 3 bases; nucleotides outside the gene matches: 14. Germline lookup yields CDR1 MNHNS and CDR2 SASEGT. The CDR3 extends over 17 amino acids.

The chain recombines TRBV7-7 with TRBJ2-5, with TRBD2 matching 14 bases. With V trimmed by 1 base and J by 2 bases, 6 bases remained unmatched. The germline CDR1 and CDR2 sequences are SSHAT and FNYEAQ (reference sequence). The CDR3 length is 18 residues. The CDR3 is CASSLGGLAGGSQETQYF. As DNA, the CDR3 is TGTGCCAGCAGCTTAGGAGGACTAGCGGGGGGCTCACAAGAGACCCAGTACTTC.

The V gene is TRBV20-1, the J gene TRBJ2-3; 8 bases line up with TRBD2. This CDR3 is 22 amino acids long. Trimming took 0 bases from V and 2 from J; bases not matched to a gene: 25. Germline V gene sequence: CDR1 DFQATT, CDR2 SNEGSKA (reference sequence). The CDR3 here is CSARDRTSQLNTDPFFTDTQYF. DNA for the CDR3: TGCAGTGCTAGAGACCGGACTAGCCAATTAAATACCGACCCTTTTTTCACAGATACGCAGTATTTT.

The rearrangement joins TRBV11-2 to TRBJ2-1; TRBD2 matches at 9 bases. After removal of 5 bases from V and 2 bases from J, the junction contained 7 bases not matched to a gene. The CDR3 consists of 16 residues. Germline CDR1 is SGHAT and CDR2 is FQNNGV. As DNA, the CDR3 is TGTGCCAGCAGCCCCCCACTAGCGGGTCCCTACAATGAGCAGTTCTTC. Translated: CASSPPLAGPYNEQFF.

The gene calls are TRBV11-2 and TRBJ2-6; weak D call: TRBD2 (7 bases). Germline loops: CDR1 SGHAT, CDR2 FQNNGV. Trimming pared 4 bases from V and 0 bases from J, leaving 16 bases between. This CDR3 is 18 amino acids long. CDR3 amino acids: CASSWDRGGGSGANVLTF. The CDR3, as DNA: TGTGCCAGCAGCTGGGATCGAGGGGGGGGCTCTGGGGCCAACGTCCTGACTTTC.

This clonotype was detected a few times. The J gene is TRBJ2-3, the V gene TRBV5-4, with D tentatively TRBD1 or TRBD2 (6 bases each). Germline V gene data show CDR1 as SGHNT and CDR2 as YYREEE (reference sequence). V shed 4 bases and J shed 6 bases, with 21 bases lying between them. This CDR3 region has 16 residues. DNA for the CDR3: TGTGCCAGCAGCGTGACTAGGGGGTCGGATCTGGATACGCAGTATTTT. Its protein product is CASSVTRGSDLDTQYF.

In its sample, this clonotype was seen many times. At one end, the junction sequence differs from germline, possibly due to a read error. The chain employs TRBV5-5 and TRBJ2-3; 7 bases are a match to TRBD1. This CDR3 spans 14 amino acids. Germline values: CDR1 SGHKS, CDR2 YYEKEE (reference sequence). The CDR3 sequence: CASSRTGFTDTQYF. CDR3 coding DNA: TGCGCCAGCAGTCGGACAGGATTCACAGATACGCAGTATTTT.

V gene TRBV20-1 combines with J gene TRBJ2-1; D gene unclear. The CDR3 length is 12 residues. Trimming shortened V by 3 bases and J by 6 bases, and 9 bases separated the two germline ends. CDR1 is DFQATT, CDR2 SNEGSKA, per germline (reference sequence). This CDR3 is CSASPGGNEQFF. The CDR3 coding sequence is TGCAGTGCTAGCCCCGGCGGCAATGAGCAGTTCTTC.